A selection of T cell receptor beta chains follows, all from one sample in a study of blood T cell repertoires in COVID-19. Data came from immunoSEQ multiplex PCR; TCRdb stores just in-frame clones and leaves some out. There are approximately 53,000 clones in the sample; around 86% occur only once, and about 22% lies in the top ten. The sequenced material came from peripheral blood. The source of these receptors is a woman older than 75 with COVID-19, enrolled during active disease. Each CDR3 is given with its conserved first and last residue. A D gene is named only where the DNA matches it firmly. Expanded clones are given a class, and other clones once, few, many or no size at all.

size: once
J: TRBJ2-2
V: TRBV27
D: TRBD1
DNA: TGTGCCAGCTCCTTAAGGTCGGGGACAGGTAACACCGGGGAGCTGTTTTTT
CDR3: CASSLRSGTGNTGELFF

size: few
J: TRBJ1-1
V: TRBV12-3/TRBV12-4
D: .
DNA: TGTGCCAGCAGCCCCACATACACTGAAGCTTTCTTT
CDR3: CASSPTYTEAFF

size: .
J: TRBJ1-1
V: TRBV10-2
D: TRBD1
DNA: TGCGCCACCTATCAAGACAGGGGAGGTGCTGAAGCTTTCTTT
CDR3: CATYQDRGGAEAFF

size: once
J: TRBJ2-7
V: TRBV6-5
D: .
DNA: TGTGCCAGCAGTAATAGTTACGAGCAGTACTTC
CDR3: CASSNSYEQYF

size: .
J: TRBJ2-3
V: TRBV7-2
D: .
DNA: TGTGCCAGCAGACGGGACTCCACAGATACGCAGTATTTT
CDR3: CASRRDSTDTQYF

size: once
J: TRBJ2-7
V: TRBV3-1/TRBV3-2
D: .
DNA: TGTGCCAGCAGCCAAGCTTTAGGGGTTCACGAGCAGTACTTC
CDR3: CASSQALGVHEQYF

size: .
J: TRBJ1-2
V: TRBV28
D: TRBD1
DNA: TGTGCCATAAGGGGATCGACAGGGGCCAAAAATGGCTACACCTTC
CDR3: CAIRGSTGAKNGYTF

size: .
J: TRBJ1-2
V: TRBV3-1/TRBV3-2
D: .
DNA: TGTGCCAGCAGCCGTATGGACAGCCTCTATGGCTACACCTTC
CDR3: CASSRMDSLYGYTF

size: .
J: TRBJ1-4
V: TRBV6-5
D: .
DNA: TGTGCCAGCACCCAACGGGGGAGTGGTAATGAAAAACTGTTTTTT
CDR3: CASTQRGSGNEKLFF

size: .
J: TRBJ2-7
V: TRBV2
D: .
DNA: TGTGCCAGCAGTGGGGCCAGGCAAGAGTACTTC
CDR3: CASSGARQEYF

size: .
J: TRBJ1-3
V: TRBV5-4
D: .
DNA: TGTGCCAGCAGCGCCGGGGAACCGAGTTCTGGAAACACCATATATTTT
CDR3: CASSAGEPSSGNTIYF

size: .
J: TRBJ2-7
V: TRBV7-9
D: TRBD1
DNA: TGTGCCAGCAGCCCGCCGGGACAGTTCAACGAGCAGTACTTC
CDR3: CASSPPGQFNEQYF

size: .
J: TRBJ2-2
V: TRBV20-1
D: TRBD2
DNA: TGCAGTGCTAGTCGGCTAGCGGGAGTCGACACCGGGGAGCTGTTTTTT
CDR3: CSASRLAGVDTGELFF

size: .
J: TRBJ2-3
V: TRBV6-5
D: TRBD2
DNA: TGTGCCAGCAGCCTAGCGGGAGTCACAGATACGCAGTATTTT
CDR3: CASSLAGVTDTQYF

size: .
J: TRBJ2-3
V: TRBV5-1
D: .
DNA: TGCGCCAGCAGCTTGTCTTTCCGGGAGACCGCAGATACGCAGTATTTT
CDR3: CASSLSFRETADTQYF

size: few
J: TRBJ2-7
V: TRBV2
D: .
DNA: TGTGCCAGCAGGCCCGGGACACCTTCCGAGCAGTACTTC
CDR3: CASRPGTPSEQYF

size: .
J: TRBJ2-6
V: TRBV3-1/TRBV3-2
D: TRBD2
DNA: TGTGCCAGCAGCCTTGTGGGAGGGCCAGATGGGGCCAACGTCCTGACTTTC
CDR3: CASSLVGGPDGANVLTF

size: .
J: TRBJ2-3
V: TRBV5-1
D: TRBD2
DNA: TGCGCCAGCAGCTCGAGGACTAGCTTCACAGATACGCAGTATTTT
CDR3: CASSSRTSFTDTQYF

size: .
J: TRBJ1-5
V: TRBV21-1
D: .
DNA: TGTGCCAGCAGCCCTCTCTCGACGGGACATTTTCAGCCCCAGCATTTT
CDR3: CASSPLSTGHFQPQHF

size: few
J: TRBJ1-2
V: TRBV3-1/TRBV3-2
D: .
DNA: TGTGCCAGCAGCCGGGGGAGCGGGGGCTACACCTTC
CDR3: CASSRGSGGYTF

size: .
J: TRBJ2-2
V: TRBV2
D: TRBD1
DNA: TGTGCCAGCAAATCCGGGACAGGCATCACCGGGGAGCTGTTTTTT
CDR3: CASKSGTGITGELFF

size: .
J: TRBJ2-1
V: TRBV6-4
D: .
DNA: TGTGCCAGCAGTGCAGGTCCCCTTTCCTACAATGAGCAGTTCTTC
CDR3: CASSAGPLSYNEQFF

size: .
J: TRBJ2-5
V: TRBV28
D: .
DNA: TGTGCCAGCACCTCTACCTCCAAGACCCAGTACTTC
CDR3: CASTSTSKTQYF

size: .
J: TRBJ2-7
V: TRBV7-3
D: TRBD2
DNA: TGTGCCAGCAGCTTAGAAGCGGGAGGGCCTTACGAGCAGTACTTC
CDR3: CASSLEAGGPYEQYF

size: .
J: TRBJ1-1
V: TRBV19
D: .
DNA: TGTGCCAGTAGAGGTATGGGGGGGAACACTGAAGCTTTCTTT
CDR3: CASRGMGGNTEAFF

size: .
J: TRBJ2-7
V: TRBV28
D: .
DNA: TGTGCCAGCAGTTCCCCCGGGGGTTACGAGCAGTACTTC
CDR3: CASSSPGGYEQYF

size: .
J: TRBJ2-3
V: TRBV11-2
D: TRBD1
DNA: TGTGCCAGCAGCCCCGGGACAGGAGGAGATACGCAGTATTTT
CDR3: CASSPGTGGDTQYF

size: .
J: TRBJ2-7
V: TRBV20-1
D: .
DNA: TGCAGTGCTAGGGGCCCCCACGAGCAGTACTTC
CDR3: CSARGPHEQYF

size: .
J: TRBJ2-1
V: TRBV21-1
D: .
DNA: TGTGCCAGCAGCAAAGTAAGGAGAAACAATGAGCAGTTCTTC
CDR3: CASSKVRRNNEQFF

size: .
J: TRBJ2-3
V: TRBV9
D: TRBD1
DNA: TGTGCCAGCAGCGTAAAAGGGGACAGGGGGCCGCAGTATTTT
CDR3: CASSVKGDRGPQYF

size: .
J: TRBJ2-2
V: TRBV5-6
D: TRBD1
DNA: TGTGCCAGCAGCTTGTTTTACAGGGGCGCCGGGGAGCTGTTTTTT
CDR3: CASSLFYRGAGELFF

size: once
J: TRBJ2-3
V: TRBV7-7
D: .
DNA: TGTGCTAGCAGCCGCGTAGCGAAAGATACGCAGTATTTT
CDR3: CASSRVAKDTQYF

size: .
J: TRBJ2-2
V: TRBV5-5
D: TRBD2
DNA: TGTGCCAGCAGCTTGGGTGGGACTAGTATTGGGGAGCTGTTTTTT
CDR3: CASSLGGTSIGELFF

size: .
J: TRBJ2-7
V: TRBV7-2
D: .
DNA: TGTGCCAGCAGCCAAGGAGGAACCACCTACGAGCAGTACTTC
CDR3: CASSQGGTTYEQYF

size: few
J: TRBJ2-5
V: TRBV12-3/TRBV12-4
D: .
DNA: TGTGCCAGCAGTTTGGGCCACCAAGAGACCCAGTACTTC
CDR3: CASSLGHQETQYF

size: .
J: TRBJ2-1
V: TRBV3-1/TRBV3-2
D: .
DNA: TGTGCCAGCAGCCAAGTTATAGCTTACAATGAGCAGTTCTTC
CDR3: CASSQVIAYNEQFF

size: .
J: TRBJ2-2
V: TRBV7-3
D: TRBD1
DNA: TGTGCCAGCAGCTTTCTCTCCGGGACAGGGATTTCCGGGGAGCTGTTTTTT
CDR3: CASSFLSGTGISGELFF

size: .
J: TRBJ2-7
V: TRBV6-5
D: .
DNA: TGTGCCAGCAATCCACAGAACTACGAGCAGTACTTC
CDR3: CASNPQNYEQYF

size: .
J: TRBJ1-2
V: TRBV6-5
D: .
DNA: TGTGCCAGCAGTCCTGGCAGGTGGTACGGCTACACCTTC
CDR3: CASSPGRWYGYTF

size: .
J: TRBJ2-5
V: TRBV3-1/TRBV3-2
D: .
DNA: TGTGCCAGCAGCCAAGTTTACGGGGAAGAGACCCAGTACTTC
CDR3: CASSQVYGEETQYF

size: .
J: TRBJ2-3
V: TRBV30
D: .
DNA: TGTGCCTGGAGGCCCCTTTGGGCTGCGCAGTATTTT
CDR3: CAWRPLWAAQYF

size: .
J: TRBJ2-1
V: TRBV6-4
D: TRBD2
DNA: TGTGCCAGCAGTGACACGGGACTAGCGGGAGGGCGGTACAATGAGCAGTTCTTC
CDR3: CASSDTGLAGGRYNEQFF

size: .
J: TRBJ2-7
V: TRBV11-1
D: TRBD2
DNA: TGTGCCAGCAGCTTAGAACTAGCGGGACCCCGCGAGCAGTACTTC
CDR3: CASSLELAGPREQYF

size: .
J: TRBJ2-2
V: TRBV11-1
D: TRBD2
DNA: TGTGCCAGCACCGGGGAGGGCCAAAGGGAGCTGTTTTTT
CDR3: CASTGEGQRELFF